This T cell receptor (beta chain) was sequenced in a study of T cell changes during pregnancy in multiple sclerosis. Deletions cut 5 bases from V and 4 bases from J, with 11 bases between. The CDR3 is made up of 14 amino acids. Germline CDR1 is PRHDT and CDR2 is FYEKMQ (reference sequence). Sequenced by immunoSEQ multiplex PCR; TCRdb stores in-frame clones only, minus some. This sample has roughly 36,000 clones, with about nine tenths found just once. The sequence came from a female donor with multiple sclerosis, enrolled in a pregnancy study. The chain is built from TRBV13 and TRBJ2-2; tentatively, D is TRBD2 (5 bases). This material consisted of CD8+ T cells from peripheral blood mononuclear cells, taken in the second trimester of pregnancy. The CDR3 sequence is CASSTLETTGELFF. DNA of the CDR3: TGTGCCAGCAGCACACTAGAAACCACCGGGGAGCTGTTTTTT.